This T cell receptor beta chain came from a study of blood T cell repertoires in COVID-19. Patients in Seattle were enrolled during active infection, then followed longitudinally. The table came from immunoSEQ multiplex PCR; TCRdb's copy has only in-frame clones and leaves some out. The repertoire has fewer than 600,000 clones, roughly nine tenths of them found once; the top ten carry around 0.92%. Per germline, CDR1 MNHEY and CDR2 SVGAGI. The CDR3 extends over 14 amino acids. The V and J ends lost 7 bases and 0 bases respectively, with 13 bases between them. The sequence was collected from a man younger than 30 with COVID-19, enrolled during active disease. The chain couples TRBV6-5 to TRBJ2-7; D uncertain. Sequenced material: peripheral blood. The CDR3 sequence: CASNRQDSSYEQYF. CDR3 coding DNA: TGTGCCAGCAACCGACAAGATTCCTCCTACGAGCAGTACTTC.